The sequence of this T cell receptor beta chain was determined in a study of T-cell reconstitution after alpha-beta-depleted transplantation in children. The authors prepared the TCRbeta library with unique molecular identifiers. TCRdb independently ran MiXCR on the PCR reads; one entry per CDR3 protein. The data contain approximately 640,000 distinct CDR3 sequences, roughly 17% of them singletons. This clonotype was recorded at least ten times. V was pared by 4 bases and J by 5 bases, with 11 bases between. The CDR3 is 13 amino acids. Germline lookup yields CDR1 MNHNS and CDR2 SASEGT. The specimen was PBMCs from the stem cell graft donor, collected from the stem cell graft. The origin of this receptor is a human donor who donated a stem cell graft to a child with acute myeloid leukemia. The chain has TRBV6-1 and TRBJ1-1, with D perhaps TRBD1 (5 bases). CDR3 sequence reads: CASSGGVGTEAFF. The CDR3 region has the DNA TGTGCCAGCAGTGGAGGGGTTGGAACTGAAGCTTTCTTT.